What follows are 29 T cell receptor beta chains derived from one specimen sequenced in a study of T cell responses to AZD1222 COVID-19 vaccine. Only in-frame clones appear in the TCRdb table, and some are missing; sequencing was by immunoSEQ multiplex PCR. There are approximately 67,000 clones in the sample; 84% occur only once, and about 20% lies in the top ten. The specimen was peripheral blood, collected on day 0 of AZD1222 vaccination. The origin of the receptors is an adult in good health.

This chain links TRBV6-5 with TRBJ2-7, with TRBD1 matching 8 bases. The V gene end was trimmed by 6 bases and the J gene end by 6 bases; junction bases not matched to a gene: 4. The CDR3 is 12 amino acids. CDR1 is MNHEY and CDR2 is SVGAGI in the germline V gene. The CDR3 coding sequence is TGTGCCAGCAGAAAAGGACAGGGCGAGCAGTACTTC. It codes for CASRKGQGEQYF.

V gene TRBV28 combines with J gene TRBJ2-7, with TRBD2 identical over 10 bases. From germline, CDR1 is MDHEN and CDR2 SYDVKM. This CDR3 spans 16 amino acids. V trimming: 7 bases; J trimming: 2 bases; junction bases outside the gene matches: 11. This CDR3 is CASTPGGTSATYEQYF. The CDR3 nucleotides read TGTGCCAGCACTCCCGGGGGGACTAGCGCCACCTACGAGCAGTACTTC.

The V gene is TRBV13, the J gene TRBJ1-5; D might be TRBD1 (5 bases). Trimming took off 0 bases at V and 7 bases at J, with 10 bases between the two ends. The germline gives CDR1 PRHDT, CDR2 FYEKMQ (reference sequence). The CDR3 extends over 14 amino acids. CDR3 sequence reads: CASSLGEGAQPQHF. In DNA, the CDR3 is TGTGCCAGCAGCTTAGGCGAAGGGGCCCAGCCCCAGCATTTT.

Only one count was recorded for this clone. The chain employs TRBV28 and TRBJ2-1, with D perhaps TRBD2 (6 bases). The germline V gene has CDR1 MDHEN and CDR2 SYDVKM. There are 21 residues in the CDR3. The V and J ends lost 3 bases and 2 bases respectively, with 29 bases between them. In DNA, the CDR3 is TGTGCCAGCAGTTTCCCAGCCCTGTGGGTAGCGGAAAACGTCACCTACAATGAGCAGTTCTTC. Protein product: CASSFPALWVAENVTYNEQFF.

The V call is TRBV10-2, the J call TRBJ1-1; the D gene is possibly TRBD1 (5 bases). CDR1 WSHSY and CDR2 SAAADI come from the germline V gene. Trimming removed 5 bases at V and 2 bases at J, with 9 bases between. This CDR3 is 13 amino acids long. The CDR3 sequence is CASSFTGNTEAFF. Here the CDR3 DNA reads TGCGCCAGCAGTTTTACAGGAAACACTGAAGCTTTCTTT.

The chain links TRBV30 to TRBJ2-7; D is possibly TRBD2 (7 bases). The CDR3 is 14 residues long. V lost 5 bases to trimming and J lost 2 bases, with 16 bases between them. Germline-derived CDR1 and CDR2 are GTSNPN and SVGIG (reference sequence). The CDR3 is CAWASRGAPYEQYF. CDR3 DNA: TGTGCCTGGGCCTCCCGGGGGGCCCCCTACGAGCAGTACTTC.

The chain couples TRBV24-1 to TRBJ1-6; a possible D gene is TRBD1 (5 bases). CDR1 is KGHDR, CDR2 SFDVKD, per germline. Trimming pared 6 bases from V and 12 bases from J, leaving 14 bases between. This CDR3 has 13 amino acids. CDR3 nucleotide sequence: TGTGCCACCAGTAGGGACCGTCTCGGACCCCTCCACTTT. Translating gives CATSRDRLGPLHF.

The gene calls are TRBV9 and TRBJ2-3; D call uncertain. With 4 bases removed from V and 0 bases from J, the gap between germline ends came to 9 bases. The length of the CDR3 is 14 residues. Per germline, CDR1 SGDLS and CDR2 YYNGEE. The CDR3 DNA sequence: TGTGCCAGCAGCCCCCGTATAAGCACAGATACGCAGTATTTT. It codes for CASSPRISTDTQYF.

The rearrangement uses TRBV20-1 and TRBJ1-1; D remains unclear. The CDR3 runs to 10 residues. Looked up from germline, CDR1 is DFQATT and CDR2 is SNEGSKA (reference sequence). V lost 3 bases and J 4 bases, leaving 3 bases between the germline ends. CDR3 in DNA: TGCAGTGCTAGGGGCACTGAAGCTTTCTTT. Translated, it gives CSARGTEAFF.

The V gene is TRBV2, the J gene TRBJ1-2; TRBD1 is a possible D gene (6 bases). Germline V gene data show CDR1 as SNHLY and CDR2 as FYNNEI. The CDR3 spans 13 residues. The V end lost 6 bases, the J end lost 9 bases, and 17 bases lay between the germline ends. The CDR3 region is CASRRGDISRYTF. The DNA of the CDR3 is TGTGCCAGCAGGAGGGGGGACATCTCACGCTACACCTTC.

The rearrangement joins TRBV12-5 to TRBJ2-3, with 7 bases identical to TRBD2. The CDR3 has 18 residues. Germline V gives CDR1 LGHNT, CDR2 FRNRAP. V shed 7 bases and J 1 base; nucleotides not matched to a gene: 17. The CDR3 DNA reads as TGTGCTAGTGCAGGGTACAGCGGGGTTGGTCGAGGCACAGATACGCAGTATTTT. It encodes CASAGYSGVGRGTDTQYF. The variable domain in full, with the rest retrieved from reference TRBV12-5 and TRBJ2-3, is DARVTQTPRHKVTEMGQEVTMRCQPILGHNTVFWYRQTMMQGLELLAYFRNRAPLDDSGMPKDRFSAEMPDATLATLKIQPSEPRDSAVYFCASAGYSGVGRGTDTQYFGPGTRLTVL.

The chain links TRBV29-1 to TRBJ1-2, with D tentatively TRBD1 (5 bases). V lost 3 bases to trimming and J lost 3 bases, with 5 bases between them. Germline CDR1 reads SQVTM; CDR2 reads ANQGSEA. The CDR3 is 11 amino acids. Here the CDR3 DNA reads TGCAGCGTTGACAGGGACTATGGCTACACCTTC. It translates to CSVDRDYGYTF.

This clone was observed a few times. The chain is built from TRBV5-1 and TRBJ2-3; D gene ambiguous. Trimming left V 0 bases short and J 3 bases short, with 5 bases between. The CDR3 consists of 13 residues. Germline CDR1 and CDR2: SGHRS and YFSETQ. The CDR3 DNA sequence: TGCGCCAGCAGCTTGGGCTCTACAGATACGCAGTATTTT. It codes for CASSLGSTDTQYF.

The chain links TRBV10-3 to TRBJ1-2; D is unclear. V lost 4 bases and J 2 bases, leaving 2 bases between the germline ends. Germline CDR1 and CDR2: ENHRY and SYGVKD. The CDR3 has 11 amino acids. CDR3 DNA sequence: TGTGCCATCAGTGCGAACTATGGCTACACCTTC. Translating gives CAISANYGYTF.

V usage is TRBV4-2 and J usage is TRBJ2-5; perhaps D is TRBD1 or TRBD2 (5 bases each). CDR1 and CDR2 from the germline V gene are LGHNA and YNFKEQ. The CDR3 contains 15 residues. V lost 0 bases and J lost 7, with 15 bases in between. The CDR3 is CASSQDGDRLGTQYF. The CDR3 DNA reads as TGTGCCAGCAGCCAAGACGGGGACCGCCTCGGGACCCAGTACTTC.

The chain has TRBV7-2 and TRBJ2-7; perhaps TRBD1 as D (5 bases). V was shortened by 4 bases and J by 0 bases, with 22 bases between the two germline ends. There are 18 residues in the CDR3. Germline CDR1 and CDR2: SGHTA and FQGNSA. CDR3 sequence (DNA): TGTGCCAGCAGCTCAACTCCCCCTCGACAGTCTAGCTCCTACGAGCAGTACTTC. Translating it yields CASSSTPPRQSSSYEQYF.

This clone was counted between two and nine times. The chain has TRBV5-8 and TRBJ2-5, with 8 positions matching TRBD1. The germline V gene has CDR1 SGHTS and CDR2 YDEGEE. The V gene end was trimmed by 3 bases and the J gene end by 7 bases; junction bases not matched to a gene: 11. The CDR3 is 15 amino acids. Here the CDR3 DNA reads TGTGCCAGCAGCTCCGGGACAGGCCGCTCCGGGACCCAGTACTTC. Translation: CASSSGTGRSGTQYF.

The chain carries TRBV4-1 and TRBJ1-5, with D unresolved. The CDR3 has 15 residues. Per the germline V gene, CDR1 is MGHRA and CDR2 is YSYEKL. The V end lost 4 bases, the J end lost 0 bases, and 10 bases lay between the germline ends. CDR3 protein: CASSPAEFSNQPQHF. CDR3 nucleotide sequence: TGCGCCAGCAGCCCCGCAGAGTTTAGCAATCAGCCCCAGCATTTT.

This chain links TRBV11-2 with TRBJ1-1; 7 bases agree with TRBD1. The V gene end was trimmed by 3 bases and the J gene end by 5 bases; junction bases not matched to a gene: 3. Per germline, CDR1 SGHAT and CDR2 FQNNGV. The CDR3 spans 13 residues. CDR3 nucleotides: TGTGCCAGCAGCTTGAGACAGGGTACTGAAGCTTTCTTT. Residues: CASSLRQGTEAFF.

The rearrangement uses TRBV6-5 and TRBJ1-3, with no clear D. From germline, CDR1 is MNHEY and CDR2 SVGAGI. V was cut by 6 bases and J by 0 bases, with 9 bases left in between. The CDR3 totals 14 residues. DNA for the CDR3: TGTGCCAGCAGGCCCGGGAGCTCTGGAAACACCATATATTTT. This gives the protein CASRPGSSGNTIYF.

The chain carries TRBV2 and TRBJ2-1; TRBD2 agrees at 11 bases. This CDR3 has 15 amino acids. V lost 5 bases and J lost 3; bases outside the gene matches: 3. Germline values: CDR1 SNHLY, CDR2 FYNNEI. The CDR3 is CASSISGGGYNEQFF. The CDR3 nucleotides read TGTGCCAGCAGTATTAGCGGGGGGGGCTACAATGAGCAGTTCTTC.

The chain carries TRBV28 and TRBJ1-2; weak D call: TRBD1 (5 bases). The V end lost 4 bases, the J end lost 8 bases, and 14 bases lay between the germline ends. The CDR3 is made up of 13 amino acids. Germline loops: CDR1 MDHEN, CDR2 SYDVKM. In nucleotides, the CDR3 is TGTGCCAGCAGTTCGGACGAGGAGGGGGGCTACACCTTC. Its translation is CASSSDEEGGYTF.

The V and J genes are TRBV25-1 and TRBJ1-5; TRBD1 agrees at 9 bases. Trimming removed 5 bases from V and 6 bases from J; junction bases left unmatched: 8. CDR3 size: 15 residues. Germline V gene sequence: CDR1 MGHDK, CDR2 SYGVNS. The CDR3 DNA sequence: TGTGCCAGCAGTAAAACCGGGACAGGGTTTCAGCCCCAGCATTTT. It is translated as CASSKTGTGFQPQHF.

The rearrangement uses TRBV6-6 and TRBJ1-4, with D possibly TRBD1 on 5 matching bases. V lost 0 bases and J lost 3, with 8 bases in between. The CDR3 runs 15 residues. CDR1 and CDR2 from the germline V gene are MNHNY and SVGAGI (reference sequence). The CDR3 DNA follows: TGTGCCAGCAGTTACTCAGGAGGGGCTAATGAAAAACTGTTTTTT. It translates to CASSYSGGANEKLFF.

V and J are TRBV7-9 and TRBJ2-7; TRBD1 might be the D (5 bases). Trimming removed 0 bases at V and 3 bases at J, with 9 bases between. Germline CDR1 is SEHNR and CDR2 is FQNEAQ (reference sequence). The CDR3 is made up of 14 amino acids. The DNA of the CDR3 is TGTGCCAGCAGCTTAGCCGAGACAGACTACGAGCAGTACTTC. It encodes CASSLAETDYEQYF.

This clone appeared once. This chain connects TRBV2 to TRBJ2-2, with D possibly called TRBD1 or TRBD2 (5 bases each). Germline CDR1 and CDR2: SNHLY and FYNNEI. The CDR3 sequence is 16 residues long. The germline V and J ends were trimmed by 3 bases and 2 bases, with 13 bases remaining between them. As DNA, the CDR3 is TGTGCCAGCAGTGAGTGGGACCTTCCCAACACCGGGGAGCTGTTTTTT. Amino acid sequence: CASSEWDLPNTGELFF.

V usage is TRBV19 and J usage is TRBJ1-1; no firm D call. Trimming left V 3 bases short and J 4 bases short, with 9 bases between. The CDR3 consists of 13 residues. Germline-derived CDR1 and CDR2 are LNHDA and SQIVND (reference sequence). The DNA for the CDR3 is TGTGCCAGTAGTATCTCTATGACCACTGAAGCTTTCTTT. Protein sequence: CASSISMTTEAFF.

J is TRBJ1-1 and V is TRBV28; D is undetermined. Germline CDR1 and CDR2: MDHEN and SYDVKM. Trimming took off 5 bases at V and 7 bases at J, with 11 bases between the two ends. The CDR3 spans 12 residues. The CDR3: CASSPPPNEAFF. Here the CDR3 DNA reads TGTGCCAGCAGTCCCCCGCCTAATGAAGCTTTCTTT.

This clone has a single count. The chain links TRBV28 to TRBJ1-2; D is perhaps TRBD1 (6 bases). The ends were cut back, 6 bases at V and 6 bases at J, with 17 bases in the middle. The CDR3 contains 14 residues. Germline values: CDR1 MDHEN, CDR2 SYDVKM. The CDR3 reads CASSQGMTGDGYTF. DNA of the CDR3: TGTGCCAGCAGCCAAGGCATGACAGGAGATGGCTACACCTTC.